The next 13 T cell receptor beta chains were all read from a single sample in a study of T cell repertoires in cytomegalovirus infection. TCRdb passed the reads through MiXCR, listing each CDR3 protein once. The sample yields fewer than 550,000 distinct CDR3 sequences, 30% to 40% seen once. Sequenced: PBMCs. All receptors derive from a human donor in good health (CMV status not recorded). Some clones in this sample may be carry-over from other donors' samples.

The chain's CDR3 is CATERTSSYEQYF. CDR3 in DNA: TGTGCCACCGAAAGGACGTCCTCCTACGAGCAGTACTTC. This rearrangement joins TRBV2 to TRBJ2-7, with no clear D. Germline assignment: CDR1 SNHLY and CDR2 FYNNEI. The V end was cut by 10 bases, the J end by 0 bases, with 13 bases between. The CDR3 sequence is 13 residues long.

This chain links TRBV6-5 with TRBJ2-7; TRBD2 agrees at 11 bases. Germline assignment: CDR1 MNHEY and CDR2 SVGAGI. V trimming: 0 bases; J trimming: 3 bases; junction bases outside the gene matches: 1. The CDR3 covers 15 residues. CDR3 DNA sequence: TGTGCCAGCAGTTACTCGGGACTAGCGGACTACGAGCAGTACTTC. Translating gives CASSYSGLADYEQYF.

J is TRBJ2-2 and V is TRBV4-1; 7 nucleotides line up with TRBD1. Losses at the gene ends were 0 bases for V and 0 bases for J; bases not matched to a gene: 4. The CDR3 totals 17 residues. Germline CDR1 and CDR2: MGHRA and YSYEKL. The CDR3 DNA reads as TGCGCCAGCAGCCAAGATGGGGACAGTTCGAACACCGGGGAGCTGTTTTTT. Amino acid sequence: CASSQDGDSSNTGELFF.

With regard to this clonotype: Since no conserved phenylalanine or tryptophan closes the CDR3, a read error is the likely cause. The chain joins TRBV7-2 to TRBJ1-2; TRBD1 might be the D (5 bases). Trimming stripped 7 bases from V and 0 bases from J, with 9 bases between. The CDR3 has 13 amino acids. CDR1 is SGHTA and CDR2 is FQGNSA in the germline V gene. The CDR3 protein is CASISQANYGYTL. CDR3 coding DNA: TGTGCCAGCATCTCACAGGCTAACTATGGCTACACCTTA.

The gene calls are TRBV28 and TRBJ1-5; 8 bases match TRBD1. With V trimmed by 6 bases and J by 2 bases, 6 bases remained unmatched. Germline CDR1 reads MDHEN; CDR2 reads SYDVKM. This CDR3 has 15 residues. DNA for the CDR3: TGTGCCAGCAGCCCCCAGGGGGCCCGCAATCAGCCCCAGCATTTT. It yields the protein CASSPQGARNQPQHF.

This clonotype has only a few counts. This rearrangement joins TRBV12-3 or TRBV12-4 to TRBJ2-3; the D is unclear. The CDR3 consists of 14 residues. V lost 3 bases, J lost 3 bases, and 10 bases lay in between. The CDR3 here is CASSFRQTTDTQYF. The CDR3 nucleotides read TGTGCCAGCAGTTTTAGGCAGACAACAGATACGCAGTATTTT.

CDR3 coding DNA: TGTGCCAGTAGTATCATGTCCGGGCATAGCAATCAGCCCCAGCATTTT. It is translated as CASSIMSGHSNQPQHF. V is TRBV19 and J is TRBJ1-5; D uncertain. There are 16 residues in the CDR3. Germline lookup yields CDR1 LNHDA and CDR2 SQIVND (reference sequence). The ends were cut back, 3 bases at V and 0 bases at J, with 12 bases in the middle.

This clonotype occurred a few times. The chain carries TRBV14 and TRBJ1-2, with 9 positions matching TRBD1. The CDR3 is 16 amino acids. Germline V gene data show CDR1 as SGHDN and CDR2 as FVKESK. The V segment lost 0 bases and the J segment 4 bases; nucleotides outside the gene matches: 6. In nucleotides, the CDR3 is TGTGCCAGCAGCCAAGACCCCGGGACAGGGCTCTATGGCTACACCTTC. Translation gives CASSQDPGTGLYGYTF.

The rearrangement joins TRBV25-1 to TRBJ2-1; D call uncertain. V dropped 3 bases and J dropped 2 bases, with 11 bases sitting between them. The length of the CDR3 is 15 residues. CDR1 MGHDK and CDR2 SYGVNS come from the germline V gene. This CDR3 reads CASSDGQTPYNEQFF. As DNA, the CDR3 is TGTGCCAGCAGTGATGGGCAGACACCCTACAATGAGCAGTTCTTC.

This clonotype has a handful of counts. This rearrangement joins TRBV7-9 to TRBJ2-7; the D is unclear. V dropped 1 base and J dropped 3 bases, with 10 bases sitting between them. The germline gives CDR1 SEHNR, CDR2 FQNEAQ (reference sequence). The CDR3 runs to 14 residues. This CDR3 reads CASSLEADNYEQYF. CDR3 in DNA: TGTGCCAGCAGCTTAGAGGCAGACAACTACGAGCAGTACTTC. Using reference TRBV7-9 and TRBJ2-7 for the parts outside the CDR3, the full variable domain is DTGVSQNPRHKITKRGQNVTFRCDPISEHNRLYWYRQTLGQGPEFLTYFQNEAQLEKSRLLSDRFSAERPKGSFSTLEIQRTEQGDSAMYLCASSLEADNYEQYFGPGTRLTVT.

In this sample, this clonotype turned up many times. The chain is built from TRBV19 and TRBJ1-6; D remains unclear. Trimming cost V 5 bases and J 4 bases, with 12 bases left between them. Germline lookup yields CDR1 LNHDA and CDR2 SQIVND (reference sequence). The CDR3 spans 15 residues. In nucleotides, the CDR3 is TGTGCCAGTAGTCCTCGGGGTTCATATAATTCACCCCTCCACTTT. Residues: CASSPRGSYNSPLHF.

The chain has TRBV11-2 and TRBJ1-2, with D possibly being TRBD1 (6 bases). The V gene lost 8 bases and the J gene lost 0 bases, with 16 bases spanning the gap. The germline V gene encodes CDR1 SGHAT and CDR2 FQNNGV. The CDR3 is 15 amino acids. The CDR3 loop reads CASGAGALANYGYTF. In nucleotides, the CDR3 is TGTGCCAGCGGGGCAGGGGCCCTAGCTAACTATGGCTACACCTTC.

The rearrangement uses TRBV20-1 and TRBJ2-5, with 7 positions matching TRBD2. The length of the CDR3 is 15 residues. V gave up 4 bases and J gave up 9 bases; unmatched junction bases: 17. The germline gives CDR1 DFQATT, CDR2 SNEGSKA (reference sequence). This CDR3 is CSATDYGGGGRAQYF. In nucleotides, the CDR3 is TGCAGTGCTACCGACTATGGCGGGGGAGGGAGGGCCCAGTACTTC.